The T cell receptor (beta chain) described here comes from a study of T cell repertoires in cytomegalovirus infection. Germline CDR1 MNHEY, CDR2 SVGAGI. This CDR3 is 16 amino acids long. The V segment lost 6 bases and the J segment 1 base; nucleotides outside the gene matches: 9. MiXCR was run by TCRdb on the reads, yielding one entry per CDR3 protein. The sample lists nearly 550,000 distinct CDR3 sequences, 16% occurring once. This clonotype was detected only a few times. The sequenced sample was CD8+ T cells from PBMCs. The receptor comes from a human donor in good health (CMV status not recorded). Some clones in this sample may be carry-over from other donors' samples. The V call is TRBV6-5, the J call TRBJ1-5, with TRBD1 identical over 7 bases. The CDR3 region has the DNA TGTGCCAGCAGCAGACACAGGGGAGAGAGCAATCAGCCCCAGCATTTT. Translating gives CASSRHRGESNQPQHF.